The source of this T cell receptor (beta chain) is a study of cytomegalovirus exposure and HLA in healthy donors. About the research overall: An analysis done earlier identified roughly 120 million unique TCR beta sequences from about 179 million T cells.

Germline CDR1 and CDR2: SGHNT and YYREEE (reference sequence). With V trimmed by 4 bases and J by 5 bases, 8 bases remained unmatched. The CDR3 runs 15 residues. Notes on the study in general: Across donors, sequencing depth was assumed by presence/absence analyses to be roughly uniform.

Healthy people donating bone marrow made up the donors. The primer mix had 60 Vbeta and 13 Jbeta primers. Some clones are missing from TCRdb's copy, which holds only in-frame ones; the method was immunoSEQ multiplex PCR. The table has under 70,000 clones, around three quarters seen once. A note on this clone: Its target is not known.

This sequence joins TRBV5-4 and TRBJ2-5, with 10 bases matching TRBD1. This receptor was taken from a woman aged 55-70 years in good health and CMV-seropositive. The specimen sequenced was PBMCs. The CDR3 DNA reads TGTGCCAGCAGCCCGGACAGGGGGGTGGGTGAGACCCAGTACTTC. Its protein product is CASSPDRGVGETQYF.